The next 3 T cell receptor beta chains were all read from a single sample in a study of blood T cell repertoires in COVID-19. Generated by immunoSEQ multiplex PCR, the TCRdb table keeps only in-frame clones and is missing some. The sample contains some 180,000 clones, 82% of which appear only once. The sample comprised PBMCs or T cells enriched from blood (not recorded which). The receptors derive from a woman aged 60-70 years with acute COVID-19.

This rearrangement joins TRBV3-1 (or the pseudogene TRBV3-2) to TRBJ2-3; 7 nucleotides match TRBD2. Germline V lookup: CDR1 LGHDT, CDR2 YNNKEL (reference sequence). The ends lost 0 bases at V and 2 bases at J; junction bases unmatched: 5. This CDR3 spans 16 amino acids. CDR3 DNA: TGTGCCAGCAGCCAAGAGGGAAGCGGGGACACAGATACGCAGTATTTT. This encodes CASSQEGSGDTDTQYF.

The chain couples TRBV4-1 to TRBJ2-1, with 11 bases identical to TRBD2. V lost 1 base and J lost 5; bases outside the gene matches: 4. Germline CDR1 is MGHRA and CDR2 is YSYEKL. The CDR3 has 16 amino acids. The DNA of the CDR3 is TGCGCCAGCAGCCAAGGCCGACTAGCGGGGAACAATGAGCAGTTCTTC. As protein: CASSQGRLAGNNEQFF.

This chain joins TRBV7-6 and TRBJ2-1; 9 positions agree with TRBD1. The CDR3 consists of 14 residues. The V gene end was trimmed by 5 bases and the J gene end by 7 bases; junction bases not matched to a gene: 6. In germline, CDR1 is SGHVS, CDR2 FNYEAQ. The CDR3 nucleotides are TGTGCCAGCAGCATCGGACAGGGGAGAAATGAGCAGTTCTTC. It yields the protein CASSIGQGRNEQFF.